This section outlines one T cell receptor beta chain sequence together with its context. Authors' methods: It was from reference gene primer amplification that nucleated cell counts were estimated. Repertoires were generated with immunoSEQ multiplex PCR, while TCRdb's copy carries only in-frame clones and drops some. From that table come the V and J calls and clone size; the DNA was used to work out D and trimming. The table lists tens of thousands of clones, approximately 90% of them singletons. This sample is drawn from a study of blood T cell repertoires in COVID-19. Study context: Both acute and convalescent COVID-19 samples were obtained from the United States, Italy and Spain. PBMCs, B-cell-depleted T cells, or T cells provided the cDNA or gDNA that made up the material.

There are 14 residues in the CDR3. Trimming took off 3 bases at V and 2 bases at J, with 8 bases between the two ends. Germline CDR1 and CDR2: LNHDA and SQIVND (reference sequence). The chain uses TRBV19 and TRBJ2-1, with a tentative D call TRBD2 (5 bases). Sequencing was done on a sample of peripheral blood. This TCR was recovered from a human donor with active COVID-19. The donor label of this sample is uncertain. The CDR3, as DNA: TGTGCCAGTAGTATCTTGACTACCTACAATGAGCAGTTCTTC. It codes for CASSILTTYNEQFF.